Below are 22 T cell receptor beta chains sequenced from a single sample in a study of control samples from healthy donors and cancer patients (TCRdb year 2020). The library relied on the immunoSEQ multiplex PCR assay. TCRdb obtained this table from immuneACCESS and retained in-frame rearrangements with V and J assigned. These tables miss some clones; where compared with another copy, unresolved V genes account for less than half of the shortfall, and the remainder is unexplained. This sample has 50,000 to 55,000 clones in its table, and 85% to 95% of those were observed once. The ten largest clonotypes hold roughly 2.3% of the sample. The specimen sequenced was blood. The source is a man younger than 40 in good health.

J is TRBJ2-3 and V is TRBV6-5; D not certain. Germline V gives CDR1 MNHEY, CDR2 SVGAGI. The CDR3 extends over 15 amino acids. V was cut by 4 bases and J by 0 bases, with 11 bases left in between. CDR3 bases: TGTGCCAGCAGTTCTTCAAGGAGAAGCACAGATACGCAGTATTTT. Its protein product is CASSSSRRSTDTQYF.

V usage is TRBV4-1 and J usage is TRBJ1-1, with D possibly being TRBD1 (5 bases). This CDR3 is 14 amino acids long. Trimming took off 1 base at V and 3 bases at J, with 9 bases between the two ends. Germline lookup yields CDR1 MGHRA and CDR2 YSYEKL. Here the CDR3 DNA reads TGCGCCAGCAGCCAAGCCGGGGGTGACACTGAAGCTTTCTTT. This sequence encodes CASSQAGGDTEAFF.

The CDR3 DNA follows: TGTGCCAGCAGTGAAAGTCCAGGGAGAGAGACCCAGTACTTC. Translated, it gives CASSESPGRETQYF. The chain has TRBV25-1 and TRBJ2-5; tentatively, D is TRBD1 or TRBD2 (5 bases each). The CDR3 extends over 14 amino acids. Germline CDR1 MGHDK, CDR2 SYGVNS. V was clipped by 2 bases and J by 4 bases, with 11 bases between them.

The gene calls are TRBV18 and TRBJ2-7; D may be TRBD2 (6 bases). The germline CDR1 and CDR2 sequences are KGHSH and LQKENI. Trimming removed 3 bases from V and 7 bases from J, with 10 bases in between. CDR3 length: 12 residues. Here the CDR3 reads CASSPREREQYF. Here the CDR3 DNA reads TGTGCCAGCTCACCCCGGGAGCGGGAGCAGTACTTC.

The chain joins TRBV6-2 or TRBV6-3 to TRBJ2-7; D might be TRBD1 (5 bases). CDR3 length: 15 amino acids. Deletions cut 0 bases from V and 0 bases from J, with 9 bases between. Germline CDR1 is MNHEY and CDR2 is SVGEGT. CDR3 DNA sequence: TGTGCCAGCAGTTACTCGACAGCTAGCTCCTACGAGCAGTACTTC. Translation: CASSYSTASSYEQYF.

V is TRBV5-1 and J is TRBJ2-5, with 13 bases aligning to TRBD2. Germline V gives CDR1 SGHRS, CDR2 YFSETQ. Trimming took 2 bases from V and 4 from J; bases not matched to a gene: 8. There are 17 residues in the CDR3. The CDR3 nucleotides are TGCGCCAGCAGCTTAGGACTAGCGGGAGTTGGGGGAGAGACCCAGTACTTC. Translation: CASSLGLAGVGGETQYF.

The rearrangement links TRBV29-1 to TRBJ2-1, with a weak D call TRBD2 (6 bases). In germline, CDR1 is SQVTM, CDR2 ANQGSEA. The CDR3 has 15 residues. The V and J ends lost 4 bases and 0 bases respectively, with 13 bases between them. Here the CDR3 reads CSVVGLAPSYNEQFF. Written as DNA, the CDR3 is TGCAGCGTTGTCGGTCTAGCGCCCTCCTACAATGAGCAGTTCTTC.

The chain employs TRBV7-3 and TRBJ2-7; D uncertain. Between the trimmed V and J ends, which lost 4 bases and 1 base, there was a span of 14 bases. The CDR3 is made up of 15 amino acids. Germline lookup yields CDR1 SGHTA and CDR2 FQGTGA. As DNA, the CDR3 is TGTGCCAGCAGCTCTATAGCCTTCAGATCCTACGAGCAGTACTTC. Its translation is CASSSIAFRSYEQYF.

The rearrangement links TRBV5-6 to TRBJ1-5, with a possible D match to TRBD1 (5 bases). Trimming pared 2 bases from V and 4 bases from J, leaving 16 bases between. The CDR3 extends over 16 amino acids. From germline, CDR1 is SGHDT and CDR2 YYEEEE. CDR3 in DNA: TGTGCCAGCAGCTTCAGTGGACCTGGGACGAATCAGCCCCAGCATTTT. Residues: CASSFSGPGTNQPQHF.

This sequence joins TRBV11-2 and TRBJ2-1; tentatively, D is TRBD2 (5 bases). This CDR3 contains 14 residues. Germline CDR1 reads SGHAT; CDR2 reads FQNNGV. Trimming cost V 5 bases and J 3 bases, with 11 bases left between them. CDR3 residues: CASSREALYNEQFF. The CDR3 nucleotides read TGTGCCAGCAGCCGGGAAGCTCTCTACAATGAGCAGTTCTTC. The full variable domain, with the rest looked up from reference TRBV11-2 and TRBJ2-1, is EAGVAQSPRYKIIEKRQSVAFWCNPISGHATLYWYQQILGQGPKLLIQFQNNGVVDDSQLPKDRFSAERLKGVDSTLKIQPAKLEDSAVYLCASSREALYNEQFFGPGTRLTVL.

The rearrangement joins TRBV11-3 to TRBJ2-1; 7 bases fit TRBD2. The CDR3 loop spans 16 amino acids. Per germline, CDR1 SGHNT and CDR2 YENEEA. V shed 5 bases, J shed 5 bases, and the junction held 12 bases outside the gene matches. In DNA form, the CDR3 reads TGTGCCAGCAGCCCCTCGGGGGTAGCGGGTGACAATGAGCAGTTCTTC. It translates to CASSPSGVAGDNEQFF.

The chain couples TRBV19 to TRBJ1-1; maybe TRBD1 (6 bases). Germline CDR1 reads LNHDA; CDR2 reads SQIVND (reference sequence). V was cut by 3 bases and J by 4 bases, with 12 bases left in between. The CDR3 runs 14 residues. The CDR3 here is CASSMMMGATEAFF. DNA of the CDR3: TGTGCCAGTAGTATGATGATGGGGGCCACTGAAGCTTTCTTT.

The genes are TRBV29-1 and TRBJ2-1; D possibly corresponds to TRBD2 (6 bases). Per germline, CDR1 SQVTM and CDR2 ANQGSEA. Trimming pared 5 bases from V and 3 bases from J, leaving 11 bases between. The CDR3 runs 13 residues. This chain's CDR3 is CSVPPGSYNEQFF. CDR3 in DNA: TGCAGCGTTCCCCCCGGGAGCTACAATGAGCAGTTCTTC.

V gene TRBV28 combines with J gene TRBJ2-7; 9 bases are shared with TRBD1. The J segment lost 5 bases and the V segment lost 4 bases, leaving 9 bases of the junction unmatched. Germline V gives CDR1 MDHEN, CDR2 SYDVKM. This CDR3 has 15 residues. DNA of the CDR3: TGTGCCAGCAGTTCCCCCGGGACAGGGTGGAACGAGCAGTACTTC. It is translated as CASSSPGTGWNEQYF.

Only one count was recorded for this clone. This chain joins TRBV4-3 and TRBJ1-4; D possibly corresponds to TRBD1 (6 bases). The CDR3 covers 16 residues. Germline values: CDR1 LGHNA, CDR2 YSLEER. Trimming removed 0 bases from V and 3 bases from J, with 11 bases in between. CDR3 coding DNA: TGCGCCAGCAGCCAAGATCGAGGGGGGCCTAATGAAAAACTGTTTTTT. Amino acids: CASSQDRGGPNEKLFF.

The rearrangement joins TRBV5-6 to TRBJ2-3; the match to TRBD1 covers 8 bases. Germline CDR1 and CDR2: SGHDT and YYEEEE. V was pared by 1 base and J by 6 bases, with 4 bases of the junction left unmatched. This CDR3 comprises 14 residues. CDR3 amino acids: CASSLRDRSDTQYF. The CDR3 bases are TGTGCCAGCAGCTTGAGGGACAGGTCGGATACGCAGTATTTT.

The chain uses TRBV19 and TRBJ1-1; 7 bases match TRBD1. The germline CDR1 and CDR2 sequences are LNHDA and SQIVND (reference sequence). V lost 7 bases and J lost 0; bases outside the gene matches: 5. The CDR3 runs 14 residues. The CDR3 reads CASISRGLNTEAFF. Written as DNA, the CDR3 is TGTGCCAGTATCTCCAGGGGGTTGAACACTGAAGCTTTCTTT.

CDR3 nucleotides: TGTGCCAGCAGATTTAGGAGGAGCCCCTACAATGAGCAGTTCTTC. It codes for CASRFRRSPYNEQFF. The rearrangement joins TRBV27 to TRBJ2-1; D possibly corresponds to TRBD2 (5 bases). The V gene lost 6 bases and the J gene lost 2 bases, with 14 bases spanning the gap. CDR3 length: 15 amino acids. Germline V gives CDR1 MNHEY, CDR2 SMNVEV (reference sequence).

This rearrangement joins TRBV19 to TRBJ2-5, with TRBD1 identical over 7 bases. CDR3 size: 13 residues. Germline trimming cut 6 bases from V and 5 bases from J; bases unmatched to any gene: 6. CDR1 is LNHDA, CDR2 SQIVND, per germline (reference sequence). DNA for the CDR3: TGTGCCAGTAGCGAGGGGGCCGGGGAGACCCAGTACTTC. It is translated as CASSEGAGETQYF.

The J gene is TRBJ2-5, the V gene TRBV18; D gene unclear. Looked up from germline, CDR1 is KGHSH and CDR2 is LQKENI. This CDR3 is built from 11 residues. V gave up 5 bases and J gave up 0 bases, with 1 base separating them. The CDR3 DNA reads TGTGCCAGCTCATACCAAGAGACCCAGTACTTC. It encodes CASSYQETQYF.

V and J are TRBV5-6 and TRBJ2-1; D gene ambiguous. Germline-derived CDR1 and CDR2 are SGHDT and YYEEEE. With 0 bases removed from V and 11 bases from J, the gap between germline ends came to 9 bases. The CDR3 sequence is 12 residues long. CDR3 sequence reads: CASSLAGHQQFF. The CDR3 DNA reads TGTGCCAGCAGCTTGGCTGGGCATCAGCAGTTCTTC.

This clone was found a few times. CDR3 bases: TGCGCCAGCAGCCAAGATCGGGGCAGGGGCACTGAAGCTTTCTTT. Its protein product is CASSQDRGRGTEAFF. The chain uses TRBV4-3 and TRBJ1-1, with a tentative D call TRBD1 (6 bases). Trimming shortened V by 0 bases and J by 4 bases, and 12 bases separated the two germline ends. This CDR3 has 15 residues. Per germline, CDR1 LGHNA and CDR2 YSLEER.